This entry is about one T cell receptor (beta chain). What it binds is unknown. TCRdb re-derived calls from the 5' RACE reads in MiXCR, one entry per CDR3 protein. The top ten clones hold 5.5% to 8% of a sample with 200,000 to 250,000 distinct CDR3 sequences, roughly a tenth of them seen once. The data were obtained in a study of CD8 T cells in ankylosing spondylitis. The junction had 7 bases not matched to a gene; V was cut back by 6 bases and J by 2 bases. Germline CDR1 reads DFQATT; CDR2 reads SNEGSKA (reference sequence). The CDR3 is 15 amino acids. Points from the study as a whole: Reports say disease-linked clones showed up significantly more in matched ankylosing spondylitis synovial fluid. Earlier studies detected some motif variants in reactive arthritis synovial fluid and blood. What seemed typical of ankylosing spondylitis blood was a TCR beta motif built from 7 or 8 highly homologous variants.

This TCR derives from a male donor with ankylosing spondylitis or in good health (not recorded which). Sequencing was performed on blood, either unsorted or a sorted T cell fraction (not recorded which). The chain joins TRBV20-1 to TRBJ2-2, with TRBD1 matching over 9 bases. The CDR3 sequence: CSAATGGRNTGELFF. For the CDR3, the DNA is TGCAGTGCCGCGACAGGGGGTCGAAACACCGGGGAGCTGTTTTTT.